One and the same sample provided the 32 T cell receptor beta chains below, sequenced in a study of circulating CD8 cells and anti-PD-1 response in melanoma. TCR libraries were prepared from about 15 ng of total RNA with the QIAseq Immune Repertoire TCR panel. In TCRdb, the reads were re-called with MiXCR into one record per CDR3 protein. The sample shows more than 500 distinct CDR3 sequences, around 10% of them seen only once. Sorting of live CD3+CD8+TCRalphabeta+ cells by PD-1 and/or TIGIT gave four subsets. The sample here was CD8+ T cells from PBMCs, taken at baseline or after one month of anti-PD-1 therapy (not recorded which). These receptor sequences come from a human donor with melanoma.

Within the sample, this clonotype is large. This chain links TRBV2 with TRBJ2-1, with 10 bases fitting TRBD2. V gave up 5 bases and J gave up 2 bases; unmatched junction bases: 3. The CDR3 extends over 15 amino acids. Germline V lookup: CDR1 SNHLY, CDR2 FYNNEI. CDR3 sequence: CASSHSGGTYNEQFF. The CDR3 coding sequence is TGTGCCAGCAGTCATAGCGGGGGGACCTACAATGAGCAGTTCTTC.

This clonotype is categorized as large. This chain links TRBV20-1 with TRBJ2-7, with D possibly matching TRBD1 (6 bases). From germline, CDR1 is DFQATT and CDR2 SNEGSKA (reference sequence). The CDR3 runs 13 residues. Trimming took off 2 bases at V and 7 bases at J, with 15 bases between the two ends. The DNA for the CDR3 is TGCAGTGCTAGATCCCCGTTGGGGGCTGAGCAGTACTTC. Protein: CSARSPLGAEQYF.

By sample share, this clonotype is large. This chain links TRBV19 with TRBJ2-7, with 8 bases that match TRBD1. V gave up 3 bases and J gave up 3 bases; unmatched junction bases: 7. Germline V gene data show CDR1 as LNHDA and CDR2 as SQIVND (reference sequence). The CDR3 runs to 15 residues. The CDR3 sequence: CASSIGAGGIYEQYF. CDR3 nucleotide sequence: TGTGCCAGTAGTATCGGGGCAGGGGGCATCTACGAGCAGTACTTC.

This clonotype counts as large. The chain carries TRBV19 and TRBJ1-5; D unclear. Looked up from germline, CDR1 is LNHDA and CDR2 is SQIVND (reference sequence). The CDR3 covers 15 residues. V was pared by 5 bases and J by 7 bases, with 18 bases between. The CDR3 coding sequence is TGTGCCAGTAGTCCATCGAGGGAACTCTGGCAGCCCCAGCATTTT. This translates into CASSPSRELWQPQHF. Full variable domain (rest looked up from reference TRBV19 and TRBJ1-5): DGGITQSPKYLFRKEGQNVTLSCEQNLNHDAMYWYRQDPGQGLRLIYYSQIVNDFQKGDIAEGYSVSREKKESFPLTVTSAQKNPTAFYLCASSPSRELWQPQHFGDGTRLSIL.

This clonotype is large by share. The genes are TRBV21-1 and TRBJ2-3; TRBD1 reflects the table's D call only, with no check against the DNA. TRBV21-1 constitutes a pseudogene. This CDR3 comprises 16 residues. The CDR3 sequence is CASTPIATGATDTQYF. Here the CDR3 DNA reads TGTGCCAGCACCCCGATTGCAACTGGGGCCACAGATACGCAGTATTTT.

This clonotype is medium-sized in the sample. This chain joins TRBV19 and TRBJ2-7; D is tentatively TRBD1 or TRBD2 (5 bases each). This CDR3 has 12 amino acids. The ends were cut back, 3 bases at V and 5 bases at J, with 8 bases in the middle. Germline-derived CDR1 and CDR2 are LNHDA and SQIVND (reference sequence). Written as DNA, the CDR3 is TGTGCCAGTAGTATGTGGGGGAACGAGCAGTACTTC. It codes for CASSMWGNEQYF.

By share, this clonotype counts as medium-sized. The CDR3 nucleotides read TGCAGTGCTACAACAGGGGCGAGCTACAATGAGCAGTTCTTC. It encodes CSATTGASYNEQFF. This chain uses TRBV20-1 with TRBJ2-1, with TRBD1 identical over 7 bases. Germline CDR1 is DFQATT and CDR2 is SNEGSKA (reference sequence). V lost 4 bases, J lost 3 bases, and 6 bases stayed unmatched. CDR3 length: 14 amino acids.

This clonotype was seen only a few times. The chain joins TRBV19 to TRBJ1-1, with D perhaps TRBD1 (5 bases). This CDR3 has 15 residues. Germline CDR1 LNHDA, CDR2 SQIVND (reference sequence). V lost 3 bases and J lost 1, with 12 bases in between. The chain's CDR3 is CASSMGERGNTEAFF. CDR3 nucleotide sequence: TGTGCCAGTAGTATGGGGGAGAGGGGGAACACTGAAGCTTTCTTT.

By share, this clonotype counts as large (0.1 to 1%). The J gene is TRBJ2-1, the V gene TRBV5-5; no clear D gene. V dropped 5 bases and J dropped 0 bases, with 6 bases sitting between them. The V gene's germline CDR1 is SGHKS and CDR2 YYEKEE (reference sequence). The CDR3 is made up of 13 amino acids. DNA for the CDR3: TGTGCCAGCAGTGAAGGCTCCTACAATGAGCAGTTCTTC. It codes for CASSEGSYNEQFF. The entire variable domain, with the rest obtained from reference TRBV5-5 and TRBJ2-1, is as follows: DAGVTQSPTHLIKTRGQQVTLRCSPISGHKSVSWYQQVLGQGPQFIFQYYEKEERGRGNFPDRFSARQFPNYSSELNVNALLLGDSALYLCASSEGSYNEQFFGPGTRLTVL.

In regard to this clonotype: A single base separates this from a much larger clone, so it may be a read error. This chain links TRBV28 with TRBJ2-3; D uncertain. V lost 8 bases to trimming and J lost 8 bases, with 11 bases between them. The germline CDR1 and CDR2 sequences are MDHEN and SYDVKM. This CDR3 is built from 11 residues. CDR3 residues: CASGLAGTQYF. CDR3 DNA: TGTGCCAGCGGCCTTGCCGGTACGCAGTATTTT.

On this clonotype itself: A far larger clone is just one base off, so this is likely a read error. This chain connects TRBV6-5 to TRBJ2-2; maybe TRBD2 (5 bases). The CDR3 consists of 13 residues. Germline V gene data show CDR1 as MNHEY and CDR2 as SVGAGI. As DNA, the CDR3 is TGTGCCACCAGTGATATGGATTCCGGGGAGCTGATTTTT. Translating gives CATSDMDSGELIF.

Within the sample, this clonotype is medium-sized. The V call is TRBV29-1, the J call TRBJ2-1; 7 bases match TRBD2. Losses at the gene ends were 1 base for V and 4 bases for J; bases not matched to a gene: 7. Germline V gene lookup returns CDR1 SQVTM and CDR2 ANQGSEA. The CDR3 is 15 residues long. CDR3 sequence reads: CSVEGGGVLYNEQFF. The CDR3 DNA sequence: TGCAGCGTTGAAGGGGGGGGTGTGTTGTACAATGAGCAGTTCTTC.

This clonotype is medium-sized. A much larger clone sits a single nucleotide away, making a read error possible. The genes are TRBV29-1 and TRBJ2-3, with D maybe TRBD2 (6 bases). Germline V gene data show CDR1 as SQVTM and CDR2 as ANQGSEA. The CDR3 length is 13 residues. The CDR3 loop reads CSVGRERSDTLYF. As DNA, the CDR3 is TGCAGCGTTGGGAGGGAGAGGTCAGATACGCTGTATTTT.

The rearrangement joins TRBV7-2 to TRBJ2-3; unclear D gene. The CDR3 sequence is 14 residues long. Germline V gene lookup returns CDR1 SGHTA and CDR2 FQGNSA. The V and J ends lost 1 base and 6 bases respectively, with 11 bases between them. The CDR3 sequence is CASSLDGPLDTQYF. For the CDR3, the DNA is TGTGCCAGCAGCTTAGACGGGCCCCTGGATACGCAGTATTTT.

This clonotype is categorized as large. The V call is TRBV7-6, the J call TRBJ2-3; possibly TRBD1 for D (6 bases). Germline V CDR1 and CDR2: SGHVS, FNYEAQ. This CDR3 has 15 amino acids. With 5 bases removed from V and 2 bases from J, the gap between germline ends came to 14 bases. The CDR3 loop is CASSPRGSYTDTQYF. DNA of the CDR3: TGTGCCAGCAGCCCAAGGGGGAGCTACACAGATACGCAGTATTTT. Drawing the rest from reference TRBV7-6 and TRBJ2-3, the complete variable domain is GAGVSQSPRYKVTKRGQDVALRCDPISGHVSLYWYRQALGQGPEFLTYFNYEAQQDKSGLPNDRFSAERPEGSISTLTIQRTEQRDSAMYRCASSPRGSYTDTQYFGPGTRLTVL.

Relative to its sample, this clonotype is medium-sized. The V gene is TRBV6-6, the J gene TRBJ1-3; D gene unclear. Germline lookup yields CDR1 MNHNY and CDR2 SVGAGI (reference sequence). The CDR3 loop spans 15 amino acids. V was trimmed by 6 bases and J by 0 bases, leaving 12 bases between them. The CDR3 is CASRTDGYSGNTIYF. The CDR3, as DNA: TGTGCCAGCAGGACGGACGGATACTCTGGAAACACCATATATTTT.

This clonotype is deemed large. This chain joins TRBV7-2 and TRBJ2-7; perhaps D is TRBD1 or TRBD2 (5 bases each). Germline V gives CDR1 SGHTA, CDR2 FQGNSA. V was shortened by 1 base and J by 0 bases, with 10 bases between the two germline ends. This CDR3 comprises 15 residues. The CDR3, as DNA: TGTGCCAGCAGCTTAGAGGGGACCGGCTCCTACGAGCAGTACTTC. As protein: CASSLEGTGSYEQYF. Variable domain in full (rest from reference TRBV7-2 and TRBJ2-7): GAGVSQSPSNKVTEKGKDVELRCDPISGHTALYWYRQSLGQGLEFLIYFQGNSAPDKSGLPSDRFSAERTGGSVSTLTIQRTQQEDSAVYLCASSLEGTGSYEQYFGPGTRLTVT.

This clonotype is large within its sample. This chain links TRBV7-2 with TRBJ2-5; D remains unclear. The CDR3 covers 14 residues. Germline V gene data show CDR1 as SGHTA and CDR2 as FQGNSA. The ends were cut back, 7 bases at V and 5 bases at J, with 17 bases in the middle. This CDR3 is CASTPEAARETQYF. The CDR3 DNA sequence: TGTGCCAGCACCCCAGAGGCGGCGAGGGAGACCCAGTACTTC. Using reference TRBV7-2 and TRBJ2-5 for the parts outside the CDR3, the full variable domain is GAGVSQSPSNKVTEKGKDVELRCDPISGHTALYWYRQSLGQGLEFLIYFQGNSAPDKSGLPSDRFSAERTGGSVSTLTIQRTQQEDSAVYLCASTPEAARETQYFGPGTRLLVL.

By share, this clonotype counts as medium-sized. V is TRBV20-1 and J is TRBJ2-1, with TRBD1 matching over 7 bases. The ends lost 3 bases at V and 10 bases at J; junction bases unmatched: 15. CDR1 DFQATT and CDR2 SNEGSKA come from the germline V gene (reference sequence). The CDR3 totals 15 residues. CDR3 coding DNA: TGCAGTGCTAGCCCCACAGGGGCCCCCCGATGGGAGCAGTTCTTC. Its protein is CSASPTGAPRWEQFF.

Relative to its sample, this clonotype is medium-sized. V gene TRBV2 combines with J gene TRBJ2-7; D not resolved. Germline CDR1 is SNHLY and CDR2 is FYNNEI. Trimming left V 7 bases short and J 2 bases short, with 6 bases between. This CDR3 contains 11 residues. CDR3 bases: TGTGCCAGCACAGATGCCTACGAGCAGTACTTC. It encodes CASTDAYEQYF.

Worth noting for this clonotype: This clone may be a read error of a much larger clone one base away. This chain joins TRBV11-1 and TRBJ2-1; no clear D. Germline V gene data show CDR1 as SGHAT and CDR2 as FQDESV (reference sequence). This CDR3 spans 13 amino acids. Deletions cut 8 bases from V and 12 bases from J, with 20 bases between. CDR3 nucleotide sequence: TGTGCCAGCGGCACTGTATCTTGGGATGGGCAGTTCTTC. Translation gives CASGTVSWDGQFF.

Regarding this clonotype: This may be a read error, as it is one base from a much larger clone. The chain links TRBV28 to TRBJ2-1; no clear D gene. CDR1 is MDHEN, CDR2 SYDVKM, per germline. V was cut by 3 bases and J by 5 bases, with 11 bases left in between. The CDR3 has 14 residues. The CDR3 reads CASSLGRRNNEQFF. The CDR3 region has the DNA TGTGCCAGCAGTTTGGGTCGGAGAAACAATGAGCAGTTCTTC. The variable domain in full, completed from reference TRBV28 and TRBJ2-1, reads DVKVTQSSRYLVKRTGEKVFLECVQDMDHENMFWYRQDPGLGLRLIYFSYDVKMKEKGDIPEGYSVSREKKERFSLILESASTNQTSMYLCASSLGRRNNEQFFGPGTRLTVL.

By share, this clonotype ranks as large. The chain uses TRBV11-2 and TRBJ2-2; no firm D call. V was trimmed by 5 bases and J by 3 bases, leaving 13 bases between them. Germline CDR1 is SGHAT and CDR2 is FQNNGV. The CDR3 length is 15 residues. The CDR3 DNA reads TGTGCCAGCAGCCCCCCCGCGGTTTACACCGGGGAGCTGTTTTTT. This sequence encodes CASSPPAVYTGELFF.

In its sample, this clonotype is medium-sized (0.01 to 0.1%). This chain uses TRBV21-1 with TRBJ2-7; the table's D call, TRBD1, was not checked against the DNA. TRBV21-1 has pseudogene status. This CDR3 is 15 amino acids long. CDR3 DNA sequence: TGTGCCAGCAGCAAAGGTGGTCCTGTCTCCTACGAGCAGTACTTC. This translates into CASSKGGPVSYEQYF.

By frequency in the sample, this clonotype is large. This chain's CDR3 is CSVEAGEAADIQYF. The CDR3 nucleotides are TGCAGCGTTGAAGCCGGGGAGGCCGCGGACATTCAGTACTTC. The genes are TRBV29-1 and TRBJ2-4, with D maybe TRBD2 (6 bases). This CDR3 has 14 residues. Germline CDR1 reads SQVTM; CDR2 reads ANQGSEA. V dropped 1 base and J dropped 8 bases, with 15 bases sitting between them.

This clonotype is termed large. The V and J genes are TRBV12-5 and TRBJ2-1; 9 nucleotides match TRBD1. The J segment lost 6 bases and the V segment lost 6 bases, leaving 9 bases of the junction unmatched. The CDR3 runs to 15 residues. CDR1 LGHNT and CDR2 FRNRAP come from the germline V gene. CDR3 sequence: CASGPGQGFRNEQFF. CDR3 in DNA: TGTGCTAGTGGCCCGGGACAGGGATTCCGCAATGAGCAGTTCTTC. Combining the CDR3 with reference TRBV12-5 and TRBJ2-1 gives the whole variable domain DARVTQTPRHKVTEMGQEVTMRCQPILGHNTVFWYRQTMMQGLELLAYFRNRAPLDDSGMPKDRFSAEMPDATLATLKIQPSEPRDSAVYFCASGPGQGFRNEQFFGPGTRLTVL.

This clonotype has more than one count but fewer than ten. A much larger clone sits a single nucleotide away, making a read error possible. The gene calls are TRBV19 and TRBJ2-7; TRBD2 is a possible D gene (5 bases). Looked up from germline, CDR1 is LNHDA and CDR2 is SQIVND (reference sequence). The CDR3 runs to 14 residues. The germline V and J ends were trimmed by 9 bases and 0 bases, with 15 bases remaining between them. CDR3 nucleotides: TGTGCCAGAAGTCCGCCGGGGAGCTCCTACGAGCAGTACTTC. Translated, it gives CARSPPGSSYEQYF.

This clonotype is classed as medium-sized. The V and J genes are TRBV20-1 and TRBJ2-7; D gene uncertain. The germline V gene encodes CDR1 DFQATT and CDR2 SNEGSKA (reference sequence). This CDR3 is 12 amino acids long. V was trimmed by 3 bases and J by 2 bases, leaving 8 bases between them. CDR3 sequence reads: CSASEETYEQYF. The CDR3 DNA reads TGCAGTGCTAGTGAGGAGACCTACGAGCAGTACTTC.

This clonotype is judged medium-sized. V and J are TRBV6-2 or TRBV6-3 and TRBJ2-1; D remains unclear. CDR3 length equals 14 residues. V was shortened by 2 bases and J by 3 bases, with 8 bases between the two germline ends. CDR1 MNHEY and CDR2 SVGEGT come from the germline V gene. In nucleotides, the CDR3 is TGTGCCAGCAGTTACGACTCCGACTACAATGAGCAGTTCTTC. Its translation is CASSYDSDYNEQFF.

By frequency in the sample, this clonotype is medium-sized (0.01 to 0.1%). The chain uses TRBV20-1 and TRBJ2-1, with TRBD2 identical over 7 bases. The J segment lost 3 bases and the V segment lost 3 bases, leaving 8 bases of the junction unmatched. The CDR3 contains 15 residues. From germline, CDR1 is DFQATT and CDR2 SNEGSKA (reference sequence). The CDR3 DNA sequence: TGCAGTGCTAGTGATCTAGCGGAGAACTACAATGAGCAGTTCTTC. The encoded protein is CSASDLAENYNEQFF.

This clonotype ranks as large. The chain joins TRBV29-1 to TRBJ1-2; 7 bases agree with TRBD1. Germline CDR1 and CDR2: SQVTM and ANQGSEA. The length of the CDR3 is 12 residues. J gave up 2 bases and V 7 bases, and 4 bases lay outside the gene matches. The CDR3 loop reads CSAQGENYGYTF. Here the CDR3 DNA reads TGCAGCGCCCAGGGGGAGAACTATGGCTACACCTTC.

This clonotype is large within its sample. CDR3 sequence reads: CASSLASHNEQFF. The CDR3, as DNA: TGTGCCAGTAGCTTAGCGAGCCACAATGAGCAGTTCTTC. This rearrangement joins TRBV19 to TRBJ2-1; D is perhaps TRBD2 (5 bases). V lost 6 bases and J 5 bases, leaving 11 bases between the germline ends. The CDR3 consists of 13 residues. CDR1 and CDR2 from the germline V gene are LNHDA and SQIVND (reference sequence). Supplemented by reference TRBV19 and TRBJ2-1, the full variable domain reads DGGITQSPKYLFRKEGQNVTLSCEQNLNHDAMYWYRQDPGQGLRLIYYSQIVNDFQKGDIAEGYSVSREKKESFPLTVTSAQKNPTAFYLCASSLASHNEQFFGPGTRLTVL.